Shown below are 16 T cell receptor beta chains from a single sample sequenced in a study of blood T cell repertoires in COVID-19. Profiling relied on immunoSEQ multiplex PCR, and the TCRdb table lists in-frame clones only, not all of them. The table records some 120,000 clones, 85% to 90% of them present only once. Material for sequencing was peripheral blood. These receptors were collected from a man between 70 and 80 years old with active or convalescent COVID-19.

The chain carries TRBV6-5 and TRBJ2-4; 11 nucleotides match TRBD2. This CDR3 region has 15 residues. With 7 bases clipped from V and 3 bases from J, the junction kept 5 bases outside the gene matches. CDR1 and CDR2 from the germline V gene are MNHEY and SVGAGI. Written as DNA, the CDR3 is TGTGCCAGCATAGTAGCGGGAGGGGGCAAAAACATTCAGTACTTC. Translating it yields CASIVAGGGKNIQYF.

The gene calls are TRBV6-2 or TRBV6-3 and TRBJ1-6, with TRBD1 identical over 9 bases. The CDR3 has 15 residues. The trim removed 6 bases at V and 5 bases at J, leaving 5 bases unmatched. Germline values: CDR1 MNHEY, CDR2 SVGEGT. CDR3 in amino acids: CASSVQGANNSPLHF. DNA for the CDR3: TGTGCCAGCAGCGTACAGGGGGCGAATAATTCACCCCTCCACTTT.

The chain joins TRBV7-8 to TRBJ2-3; TRBD2 agrees at 13 bases. The germline V gene encodes CDR1 SGHVS and CDR2 FQNEAQ. V lost 1 base and J lost 2; bases outside the gene matches: 12. The CDR3 loop spans 20 amino acids. The CDR3 region has the DNA TGTGCCAGCAGCTTAGTTGGACTAGCGGGAGTCGCTCGGGCCACAGATACGCAGTATTTT. Its protein product is CASSLVGLAGVARATDTQYF.

The V and J genes are TRBV28 and TRBJ2-7; D perhaps matches TRBD1 (6 bases). Germline CDR1 is MDHEN and CDR2 is SYDVKM. There are 14 residues in the CDR3. V lost 5 bases to trimming and J lost 7 bases, with 18 bases between them. For the CDR3, the DNA is TGTGCCAGCAGTCTCCCGGTCGACAGGTATGAGCAGTACTTC. Translated: CASSLPVDRYEQYF.

The J gene is TRBJ2-6, the V gene TRBV27; 7 positions agree with TRBD2. The germline V gene has CDR1 MNHEY and CDR2 SMNVEV (reference sequence). The CDR3 is made up of 15 amino acids. The trim removed 3 bases at V and 2 bases at J, leaving 1 base unmatched. The CDR3: CASSLAGAGANVLTF. The CDR3 DNA reads as TGTGCCAGCAGTTTGGCGGGAGCTGGGGCCAACGTCCTGACTTTC.

The V gene is TRBV6-5, the J gene TRBJ1-4, with D possibly TRBD1 on 5 matching bases. The CDR3 contains 15 residues. The V and J ends lost 2 bases and 3 bases respectively, with 10 bases between them. Per the germline V gene, CDR1 is MNHEY and CDR2 is SVGAGI. CDR3 region: CASSYGVRANEKLFF. CDR3 DNA: TGTGCCAGCAGTTACGGTGTCAGGGCTAATGAAAAACTGTTTTTT.

The chain employs TRBV28 and TRBJ1-2; TRBD1 matches 11 bases. The V gene end was trimmed by 6 bases and the J gene end by 5 bases; junction bases not matched to a gene: 8. From germline, CDR1 is MDHEN and CDR2 SYDVKM. The CDR3 spans 15 residues. Here the CDR3 DNA reads TGTGCCAGCAGGTCGGGGACAGGGGGTGTTTATGGCTACACCTTC. Its translation is CASRSGTGGVYGYTF.

The CDR3 nucleotides read TGTGCCAGCAGCTTAAGGGACAGGGGGTTTACTGAAAAACTGTTTTTT. Its protein product is CASSLRDRGFTEKLFF. The chain combines TRBV7-8 with TRBJ1-4; 11 bases are a match to TRBD1. Germline assignment: CDR1 SGHVS and CDR2 FQNEAQ. V shed 2 bases, J shed 7 bases, and the junction held 6 bases outside the gene matches. The length of the CDR3 is 16 residues. Full variable domain (remainder filled in from reference TRBV7-8 and TRBJ1-4): GAGVSQSPRYKVAKRGQDVALRCDPISGHVSLFWYQQALGQGPEFLTYFQNEAQLDKSGLPSDRFFAERPEGSVSTLKIQRTQQEDSAVYLCASSLRDRGFTEKLFFGSGTQLSVL.

CDR3 in DNA: TGTGCCAGCAGTCCAGGGGTCCAAGAGACCCAGTACTTC. Translating gives CASSPGVQETQYF. V usage is TRBV12-3 or TRBV12-4 and J usage is TRBJ2-5, with D tentatively TRBD1 (6 bases). Between the trimmed V and J ends, which lost 5 bases and 1 base, there was a span of 8 bases. CDR3 length: 13 residues.

The rearrangement uses TRBV9 and TRBJ2-1; TRBD2 matches 8 bases. This CDR3 region has 16 residues. V lost 0 bases, J lost 1 base, and 3 bases stayed unmatched. Germline V gene lookup returns CDR1 SGDLS and CDR2 YYNGEE. The CDR3 DNA reads as TGTGCCAGCAGCGTAGGGCTAGCGGGTTCCTACAATGAGCAGTTCTTC. Its translation: CASSVGLAGSYNEQFF.

This clone was detected only a few times. The rearrangement joins TRBV7-8 to TRBJ1-3; TRBD1 is a possible D gene (5 bases). Germline loops: CDR1 SGHVS, CDR2 FQNEAQ. V was shortened by 5 bases and J by 4 bases, with 12 bases between the two germline ends. The CDR3 is 14 amino acids. CDR3 DNA sequence: TGTGCCAGCAGCCAAGGGGTAGGAGGAAACACCATATATTTT. Translation: CASSQGVGGNTIYF.

This clone was detected a few times. DNA for the CDR3: TGTGCCAGAAGCGCACCGGGACTAGCGGGAGGGTCGGTCTACAATGAGCAGTTCTTC. Translated: CARSAPGLAGGSVYNEQFF. This chain uses TRBV5-3 with TRBJ2-1; 16 positions agree with TRBD2. TRBV5-3 is an open reading frame, and its role is uncertain. V lost 4 bases to trimming and J lost 3 bases; unmatched junction nucleotides: 10. The CDR3 contains 19 residues.

The CDR3 is CASGVGTPGAHTGELFF. CDR3 bases: TGTGCTAGTGGTGTCGGGACACCCGGGGCCCACACCGGGGAGCTGTTTTTT. The V call is TRBV12-5, the J call TRBJ2-2, with D perhaps TRBD1 (6 bases). This CDR3 comprises 17 residues. Germline CDR1 is LGHNT and CDR2 is FRNRAP. V was cut by 5 bases and J by 3 bases, with 19 bases left in between.

This chain joins TRBV6-1 and TRBJ2-7; 7 nucleotides agree with TRBD1. Per germline, CDR1 MNHNS and CDR2 SASEGT. The CDR3 extends over 15 amino acids. Losses at the gene ends were 1 base for V and 3 bases for J; bases not matched to a gene: 6. The CDR3 nucleotides are TGTGCCAGCAGTGAAGAGGGACAGTCCTTCTACGAGCAGTACTTC. Translated: CASSEEGQSFYEQYF.

This clone appeared a single time. This chain connects TRBV7-2 to TRBJ1-4; TRBD1 might be the D (6 bases). CDR1 SGHTA and CDR2 FQGNSA come from the germline V gene. Trimming removed 6 bases at V and 8 bases at J, with 13 bases between. The CDR3 has 13 residues. The CDR3 nucleotides are TGTGCCAGCAGACGGGACAAGGAAGAAAAACTGTTTTTT. Protein sequence: CASRRDKEEKLFF. The full variable domain, its missing parts supplied by reference TRBV7-2 and TRBJ1-4, is GAGVSQSPSNKVTEKGKDVELRCDPISGHTALYWYRQSLGQGLEFLIYFQGNSAPDKSGLPSDRFSAERTGGSVSTLTIQRTQQEDSAVYLCASRRDKEEKLFFGSGTQLSVL.

V usage is TRBV28 and J usage is TRBJ1-1; the D gene is possibly TRBD1 (5 bases). The CDR3 length is 15 residues. From germline, CDR1 is MDHEN and CDR2 SYDVKM. Trimming cost V 6 bases and J 4 bases, with 18 bases left between them. The CDR3 bases are TGTGCCAGCAGCACTTGGGCCTCCGGGGGCACTGAAGCTTTCTTT. It codes for CASSTWASGGTEAFF.